The clone carrying this T cell receptor (beta chain) was detected ten times or more. Its antigen is undetermined. The CDR3 has 14 amino acids. Per the germline V gene, CDR1 is SGHDN and CDR2 is FVKESK. The V gene lost 4 bases and the J gene lost 9 bases, with 13 bases spanning the gap. This sample is drawn from a study of early T cells in non-severe SARS-CoV-2 infection. The overall study: Sequencing of bulk RNA from unsorted whole blood was done, without chain pairing.

As part of library construction, unique molecular identifiers were attached to individual cDNA molecules. From the 5' RACE reads, TCRdb called clonotypes with MiXCR, one entry per CDR3 protein. The data contain approximately 70,000 distinct CDR3 sequences, 5% of them singletons. Study-wide results and limits: Private and CD4 specificities were missed by VDJdb matching, skewed to anti-spike CD8.

The sequence was collected from an adult who was a healthcare worker with PCR-confirmed SARS-CoV-2 infection or an uninfected control (not recorded which). This specimen was whole blood, taken at baseline. The rearrangement joins TRBV14 to TRBJ1-6; the D gene is possibly TRBD1 (5 bases). Here the CDR3 reads CASSRWDQSSPLHF. CDR3 nucleotides: TGTGCCAGCAGCCGCTGGGACCAAAGTTCACCCCTCCACTTT.